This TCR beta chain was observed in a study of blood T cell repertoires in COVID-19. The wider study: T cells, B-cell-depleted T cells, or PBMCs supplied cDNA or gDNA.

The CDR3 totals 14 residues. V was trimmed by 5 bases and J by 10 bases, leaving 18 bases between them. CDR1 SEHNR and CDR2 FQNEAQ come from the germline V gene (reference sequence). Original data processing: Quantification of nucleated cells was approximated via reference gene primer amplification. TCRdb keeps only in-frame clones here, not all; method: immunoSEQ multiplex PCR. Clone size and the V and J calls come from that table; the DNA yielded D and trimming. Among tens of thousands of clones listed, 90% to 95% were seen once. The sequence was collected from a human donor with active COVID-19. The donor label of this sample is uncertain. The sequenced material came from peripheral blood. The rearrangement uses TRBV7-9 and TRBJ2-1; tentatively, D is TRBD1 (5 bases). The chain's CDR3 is CASSKSGFSWEQFF. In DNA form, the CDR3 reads TGTGCCAGCAGCAAATCAGGGTTTTCGTGGGAGCAGTTCTTC. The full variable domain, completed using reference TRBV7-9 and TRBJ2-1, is DTGVSQNPRHKITKRGQNVTFRCDPISEHNRLYWYRQTLGQGPEFLTYFQNEAQLEKSRLLSDRFSAERPKGSFSTLEIQRTEQGDSAMYLCASSKSGFSWEQFFGPGTRLTVL.